This record concerns one T cell receptor beta chain sequence. Per the original data handling: For nucleated cells, counts were estimated from reference gene primer amplification. Only in-frame clones appear in the TCRdb table, and some are missing; sequencing was by immunoSEQ multiplex PCR. V and J calls and clone size follow that table, whereas D and trimming were derived from the DNA. The table records 75,000 to 100,000 clones, around 86% of them present only once. CDR1 is LNHDA and CDR2 is SQIVND in the germline V gene (reference sequence). This CDR3 contains 13 residues. V lost 7 bases, J lost 5 bases, and 14 bases lay in between. This record comes from a study of blood T cell repertoires in COVID-19.

The V and J genes are TRBV19 and TRBJ1-1, with D possibly being TRBD1 (6 bases). The sample consisted of peripheral blood. The clonotype originates from a woman of 80 years or more with acute or convalescent COVID-19. DNA of the CDR3: TGTGCCAGTAACCAAGCAGGGGAAACTGAAGCTTTCTTT. It yields the protein CASNQAGETEAFF.